This section outlines one T cell receptor beta chain sequence together with its context. These data originate in a study of blood T cell repertoires in COVID-19. Study summary: The cDNA or gDNA used as material had been derived from T cells, B-cell-depleted T cells, or PBMCs.

It was during active infection that Seattle patients were enrolled and then longitudinally followed. V was trimmed by 0 bases and J by 5 bases, leaving 7 bases between them. The CDR3 extends over 14 amino acids. Germline CDR1 is SGHAT and CDR2 is FQNNGV. In the study's own analysis: By means of reference gene primer amplification, nucleated cell counts were estimated. Method: immunoSEQ multiplex PCR; TCRdb's copy keeps in-frame clones and lacks some. V and J calls and clone size are given by that table; D and trimming were obtained from the DNA. This sample carries 360,000 or so clones, approximately 89% of them seen once, and the ten largest clones take just under 4%.

Material for sequencing was peripheral blood. The gene calls are TRBV11-2 and TRBJ1-4; no firm D call. This TCR was recovered from a woman aged 55-69 years with COVID-19, enrolled during active disease. CDR3 sequence (DNA): TGTGCCAGCAGCTTAGACGGGTTGAATGAAAAACTGTTTTTT. Amino acids: CASSLDGLNEKLFF.